What follows are 32 T cell receptor beta chains derived from one specimen sequenced in a study of blood T cell repertoires in COVID-19 (dated by TCRdb to the early 2020s). Receptor libraries were prepared by the immunoSEQ multiplex PCR assay. TCRdb mirrors the immuneACCESS table, restricted to in-frame sequences. Some clones are absent from its copies; in checked studies, under half trace to an unresolved V gene, and the reason for the others is unknown. Present in this sample are a few hundred thousand clones, roughly 90% of which were seen just once. The ten largest account for about 1.4% of the sample. Sequencing used PBMCs or T cells enriched from blood (not recorded which). The receptors shown here come from a woman aged 18 to 35 who had been exposed to COVID-19.

CDR3 DNA: TGTGCCAGCAGCGTAGAGTGGGGAGCTGAAGCTTTCTTT. This sequence encodes CASSVEWGAEAFF. The chain joins TRBV9 to TRBJ1-1; D is uncertain. Germline assignment: CDR1 SGDLS and CDR2 YYNGEE. V was clipped by 0 bases and J by 6 bases, with 9 bases between them. CDR3 length: 13 amino acids.

The chain uses TRBV18 and TRBJ1-1, with D unclear. CDR1 is KGHSH, CDR2 LQKENI, per germline. V was cut by 6 bases and J by 2 bases, with 16 bases left in between. The CDR3 sequence is 15 residues long. CDR3 amino acids: CASSLGSGGNTEAFF. The DNA for the CDR3 is TGTGCCAGCTCTCTCGGTTCCGGCGGTAACACTGAAGCTTTCTTT.

This clone was seen just once. V gene TRBV2 combines with J gene TRBJ2-7; tentatively, D is TRBD1 (6 bases). The CDR3 sequence is 13 residues long. Germline values: CDR1 SNHLY, CDR2 FYNNEI. V shed 4 bases and J shed 3 bases, with 10 bases lying between them. In nucleotides, the CDR3 is TGTGCCAGCAGTGGCCAGGACAGCTACGAGCAGTACTTC. This translates into CASSGQDSYEQYF.

V and J are TRBV27 and TRBJ2-4, with a possible D match to TRBD1 (5 bases). CDR1 and CDR2 from the germline V gene are MNHEY and SMNVEV (reference sequence). V lost 2 bases and J 0 bases, leaving 5 bases between the germline ends. This CDR3 comprises 14 residues. Here the CDR3 reads CASSLQGAKNIQYF. CDR3 in DNA: TGTGCCAGCAGTTTACAGGGAGCCAAAAACATTCAGTACTTC.

The chain couples TRBV28 to TRBJ2-3, with 8 positions matching TRBD1. With 1 base clipped from V and 7 bases from J, the junction kept 4 bases outside the gene matches. Germline assignment: CDR1 MDHEN and CDR2 SYDVKM. This CDR3 is built from 14 residues. CDR3 region: CASSLFDRGNTQYF. Written as DNA, the CDR3 is TGTGCCAGCAGTTTATTTGACAGGGGTAATACGCAGTATTTT.

The chain has TRBV30 and TRBJ1-2, with D maybe TRBD1 (5 bases). The V and J ends lost 2 bases and 5 bases respectively, with 15 bases between them. The CDR3 sequence is 14 residues long. Germline CDR1 GTSNPN, CDR2 SVGIG (reference sequence). The CDR3 coding sequence is TGTGCCTGGAGTCGTTTGGGGGGATCTTATGGCTACACCTTC. Amino acids: CAWSRLGGSYGYTF.

The chain has TRBV5-1 and TRBJ1-3; perhaps TRBD1 as D (6 bases). Germline CDR1 and CDR2: SGHRS and YFSETQ. This CDR3 region has 17 residues. V lost 0 bases and J 0 bases, leaving 13 bases between the germline ends. In DNA form, the CDR3 reads TGCGCCAGCAGCTTGGCCCCGACAGGCTCCTCTGGAAACACCATATATTTT. It encodes CASSLAPTGSSGNTIYF.

The chain combines TRBV7-9 with TRBJ1-1, with 8 nucleotides matching TRBD1. Germline CDR1 and CDR2: SEHNR and FQNEAQ (reference sequence). V lost 5 bases and J lost 2; bases outside the gene matches: 7. This CDR3 spans 15 amino acids. CDR3: CASSLTGGRNTEAFF. The CDR3, as DNA: TGTGCCAGCAGCCTTACAGGGGGGAGAAACACTGAAGCTTTCTTT.

The chain recombines TRBV4-1 with TRBJ2-3; 10 bases map to TRBD1. V dropped 6 bases and J dropped 3; count of bases not matched to a gene: 12. This CDR3 contains 17 residues. In germline, CDR1 is MGHRA, CDR2 YSYEKL. The CDR3 sequence: CASSHSPGQGRTDTQYF. CDR3 nucleotides: TGCGCCAGCAGTCATTCGCCGGGACAGGGGAGGACAGATACGCAGTATTTT.

CDR3: CASSARQMGTNEKLFF. The CDR3 nucleotides are TGTGCCAGCAGTGCCCGACAGATGGGAACTAATGAAAAACTGTTTTTT. This chain uses TRBV6-1 with TRBJ1-4, with D perhaps matching TRBD1 (5 bases). Trimming left V 4 bases short and J 1 base short, with 13 bases between. The CDR3 has 16 residues. Per germline, CDR1 MNHNS and CDR2 SASEGT.

This clone was seen a few times. V is TRBV5-4 and J is TRBJ1-1, with D maybe TRBD1 (5 bases). The V gene lost 2 bases and the J gene lost 0 bases, with 8 bases spanning the gap. Germline V lookup: CDR1 SGHNT, CDR2 YYREEE (reference sequence). This CDR3 contains 14 residues. The CDR3 is CASSLGVMNTEAFF. In DNA, the CDR3 is TGTGCCAGCAGCTTAGGGGTCATGAACACTGAAGCTTTCTTT.

In this sample, this clone turned up once. This chain connects TRBV24-1 to TRBJ1-1; tentatively, D is TRBD1 (6 bases). The CDR3 has 14 amino acids. Trimming took off 3 bases at V and 4 bases at J, with 11 bases between the two ends. Germline CDR1 is KGHDR and CDR2 is SFDVKD. CDR3 DNA: TGTGCCACCAGTGATCCCGGGGGGGCCACTGAAGCTTTCTTT. It codes for CATSDPGGATEAFF.

CDR3 residues: CASSPWTGKNGYTF. The CDR3 DNA reads TGTGCCAGCAGTCCATGGACAGGGAAAAATGGCTACACCTTC. The chain employs TRBV27 and TRBJ1-2, with TRBD1 matching 8 bases. In germline, CDR1 is MNHEY, CDR2 SMNVEV (reference sequence). With V trimmed by 5 bases and J by 6 bases, 8 bases remained unmatched. The CDR3 is made up of 14 amino acids.

The gene calls are TRBV25-1 and TRBJ2-3; D gene uncertain. Germline V gene data show CDR1 as MGHDK and CDR2 as SYGVNS. The length of the CDR3 is 13 residues. Trimming shortened V by 6 bases and J by 0 bases, and 7 bases separated the two germline ends. CDR3 loop: CASSVQSTDTQYF. CDR3 sequence (DNA): TGTGCCAGCAGCGTACAGAGCACAGATACGCAGTATTTT.

CDR3 in amino acids: CASSTLSGSTDTQYF. CDR3 nucleotide sequence: TGCGCCAGCAGCACACTTAGCGGGAGCACAGATACGCAGTATTTT. The J gene is TRBJ2-3, the V gene TRBV5-1, with TRBD2 identical over 7 bases. In germline, CDR1 is SGHRS, CDR2 YFSETQ. The CDR3 consists of 15 residues. V shed 4 bases and J 0 bases; nucleotides not matched to a gene: 5.

This chain connects TRBV3-1 (or the pseudogene TRBV3-2) to TRBJ1-5, with a tentative D call TRBD1 (6 bases). Germline CDR1 and CDR2: LGHDT and YNNKEL (reference sequence). Deletions cut 2 bases from V and 7 bases from J, with 21 bases between. CDR3 length equals 17 residues. The chain's CDR3 is CASSQKVNRTVNQPQHF. Written as DNA, the CDR3 is TGTGCCAGCAGCCAAAAAGTTAACCGGACAGTGAACCAGCCCCAGCATTTT.

The chain recombines TRBV20-1 with TRBJ1-2; D is ambiguous. Germline loops: CDR1 DFQATT, CDR2 SNEGSKA (reference sequence). The CDR3 loop spans 11 amino acids. Trimming removed 7 bases at V and 2 bases at J, with 8 bases between. The CDR3 DNA reads as TGCAGTGTATCCAGAAACTATGGCTACACCTTC. Protein: CSVSRNYGYTF.

This sequence joins TRBV25-1 and TRBJ2-1, with D tentatively TRBD1 (5 bases). The germline V and J ends were trimmed by 7 bases and 5 bases, with 6 bases remaining between them. Germline V CDR1 and CDR2: MGHDK, SYGVNS. This CDR3 comprises 11 residues. The CDR3, as DNA: TGTGCCAGCAAGACAGACAATGAGCAGTTCTTC. Its translation: CASKTDNEQFF.

A single count supports this clone. This chain uses TRBV5-4 with TRBJ2-7; D gene unclear. This CDR3 has 13 residues. CDR1 SGHNT and CDR2 YYREEE come from the germline V gene (reference sequence). Trimming left V 9 bases short and J 6 bases short, with 19 bases between. The DNA for the CDR3 is TGTGCCACCTCCGACGGAGATCTACGCGAGCAGTACTTC. As protein: CATSDGDLREQYF.

This clone is a singleton in its sample. The chain links TRBV7-2 to TRBJ2-1; D is uncertain. The CDR3 extends over 11 amino acids. V was cut by 6 bases and J by 13 bases, with 13 bases left in between. CDR1 and CDR2 from the germline V gene are SGHTA and FQGNSA. The CDR3 bases are TGTGCCAGCAGTCAAGCCCCCAAACAGTTCTTC. It is translated as CASSQAPKQFF. Supplemented by reference TRBV7-2 and TRBJ2-1, the full variable domain reads GAGVSQSPSNKVTEKGKDVELRCDPISGHTALYWYRQSLGQGLEFLIYFQGNSAPDKSGLPSDRFSAERTGGSVSTLTIQRTQQEDSAVYLCASSQAPKQFFGPGTRLTVL.

The chain combines TRBV2 with TRBJ1-6; unclear D gene. The length of the CDR3 is 15 residues. CDR1 and CDR2 (germline): SNHLY, FYNNEI. Trimming stripped 1 base from V and 4 bases from J, with 8 bases between. The CDR3 here is CASSEGGRYNSPLHF. The CDR3 DNA is TGTGCCAGCAGTGAAGGTGGTCGGTATAATTCACCCCTCCACTTT.

This chain connects TRBV7-8 to TRBJ2-3; possibly TRBD2 for D (5 bases). The CDR3 length is 14 residues. Germline lookup yields CDR1 SGHVS and CDR2 FQNEAQ. The V gene lost 2 bases and the J gene lost 4 bases, with 10 bases spanning the gap. CDR3 region: CASSLRLYADTQYF. In DNA, the CDR3 is TGTGCCAGCAGCTTAAGACTATATGCAGATACGCAGTATTTT.

This chain joins TRBV7-6 and TRBJ1-4; TRBD1 agrees at 9 bases. Trimming cost V 1 base and J 3 bases; bases outside gene matches: 0. The CDR3 covers 15 residues. CDR1 and CDR2 from the germline V gene are SGHVS and FNYEAQ. DNA for the CDR3: TGTGCCAGCAGCTTAGGACAGGGGGCTAATGAAAAACTGTTTTTT. This codes for CASSLGQGANEKLFF.

The J gene is TRBJ1-4, the V gene TRBV28; no firm D call. Looked up from germline, CDR1 is MDHEN and CDR2 is SYDVKM. Trimming took off 7 bases at V and 0 bases at J, with 18 bases between the two ends. The CDR3 contains 17 residues. The CDR3 reads CASTPVRGFATNEKLFF. DNA of the CDR3: TGTGCCAGCACCCCCGTACGGGGATTTGCAACTAATGAAAAACTGTTTTTT.

The rearrangement links TRBV5-4 to TRBJ1-1; D unresolved. CDR1 SGHNT and CDR2 YYREEE come from the germline V gene (reference sequence). The V gene lost 0 bases and the J gene lost 6 bases, with 21 bases spanning the gap. The CDR3 totals 17 residues. The CDR3 DNA is TGTGCCAGCAGCTTGGCCCTCTCTACTTACGGGAGCGCTGAAGCTTTCTTT. The encoded protein is CASSLALSTYGSAEAFF.

This clone was recorded a few times. This chain links TRBV10-3 with TRBJ2-7; 8 positions match TRBD1. Per germline, CDR1 ENHRY and CDR2 SYGVKD. The CDR3 consists of 13 residues. After removal of 8 bases from V and 4 bases from J, the junction contained 7 bases not matched to a gene. The CDR3 is CAISTGAIYEQYF. The CDR3 DNA reads TGTGCCATCTCGACAGGGGCCATATACGAGCAGTACTTC.

This clone showed up just a few times. The chain couples TRBV11-2 to TRBJ2-2, with D tentatively TRBD2 (7 bases). This CDR3 is 14 amino acids long. Trimming left V 11 bases short and J 3 bases short, with 16 bases between. From germline, CDR1 is SGHAT and CDR2 FQNNGV. The CDR3 here is CAEGGGSHTGELFF. CDR3 DNA sequence: TGTGCCGAGGGGGGAGGGTCGCACACCGGGGAGCTGTTTTTT.

The chain links TRBV27 to TRBJ2-7; 7 nucleotides line up with TRBD1. This CDR3 comprises 15 residues. CDR1 is MNHEY and CDR2 is SMNVEV in the germline V gene (reference sequence). V shed 8 bases, J shed 0 bases, and the junction held 10 bases outside the gene matches. Here the CDR3 DNA reads TGTGCCAGCCGAAAAGGACAGGAGGCCTCCTACGAGCAGTACTTC. Translation gives CASRKGQEASYEQYF.

As for this clone: This sample also contains other DNA sequences that code for the same CDR3. The rearrangement links TRBV18 to TRBJ2-3, with 7 nucleotides matching TRBD1. Looked up from germline, CDR1 is KGHSH and CDR2 is LQKENI. CDR3 length: 12 residues. With V trimmed by 6 bases and J by 6 bases, 3 bases remained unmatched. CDR3 DNA: TGTGCCAGCTCCCTCAGGGGGGATACGCAGTATTTT. Protein sequence: CASSLRGDTQYF. The complete variable domain, with remaining parts taken from reference TRBV18 and TRBJ2-3, reads NAGVMQNPRHLVRRRGQEARLRCSPMKGHSHVYWYRQLPEEGLKFMVYLQKENIIDESGMPKERFSAEFPKEGPSILRIQQVVRGDSAAYFCASSLRGDTQYFGPGTRLTVL.

Here the CDR3 reads CASRGGTGVGNTIYF. The CDR3 DNA follows: TGTGCCAGCCGAGGCGGGACAGGGGTTGGAAACACCATATATTTT. The V and J genes are TRBV6-5 and TRBJ1-3; TRBD1 matches at 10 bases. J lost 3 bases, V lost 8 bases, and 7 bases had no gene match. The CDR3 runs 15 residues. CDR1 and CDR2 (germline): MNHEY, SVGAGI.

As for this clone: This sample also contains other DNA sequences that code for the same CDR3. The V call is TRBV3-1 (or the pseudogene TRBV3-2), the J call TRBJ2-1; 8 bases match TRBD2. CDR1 is LGHDT and CDR2 is YNNKEL in the germline V gene (reference sequence). The CDR3 contains 14 residues. Losses at the gene ends were 2 bases for V and 3 bases for J; bases not matched to a gene: 0. The CDR3 here is CASSQRGGYNEQFF. The DNA of the CDR3 is TGTGCCAGCAGCCAACGGGGGGGCTACAATGAGCAGTTCTTC.

The J gene is TRBJ1-2, the V gene TRBV21-1; TRBD1 is the table's D call and was not checked against the DNA. TRBV21-1 is an annotated pseudogene. This CDR3 is built from 15 residues. CDR3 sequence (DNA): TGTGCCAGCAGCCAATCTGACAGGGGGCCGGATGGCTACACCTTC. As protein: CASSQSDRGPDGYTF.